This T cell receptor (beta chain) was documented in a study of blood T cells in healthy people across ages. Through a sample-barcoded 5' primer and a J-beta primer mix, a second PCR was run for roughly 7 to 12 cycles. TCRdb redid the calling of the 5' RACE reads with MiXCR, one entry per CDR3 protein. The profile covers 1.6 million or so distinct CDR3 sequences, with about 31% appearing a single time and 10% to 12% taken by the ten largest. The CDR3 covers 13 residues. Trimming left V 5 bases short and J 2 bases short, with 10 bases between. Germline V CDR1 and CDR2: SGHTA, FQGNSA. V and J are TRBV7-2 and TRBJ2-7, with D hard to call. This TCR derives from a woman aged 25 to 39 in good health. Specimen: blood. CDR3 amino acids: CASSPFRAYEQYF. CDR3 DNA sequence: TGTGCCAGCAGCCCCTTTCGAGCCTACGAGCAGTACTTC.